These 14 T cell receptor beta chains share one sample of origin, sequenced in a study of cytomegalovirus exposure and HLA in healthy donors. Primers for the PCR totalled 60 Vbeta and 13 Jbeta. The data were produced by immunoSEQ multiplex PCR, yet TCRdb's version contains in-frame clones alone and is incomplete. The profile covers hundreds of thousands of clones, with roughly 75% appearing a single time and under 2% taken by the ten largest. The sequenced sample was PBMCs. The source of these receptors is a woman in her 30s in good health and CMV-seronegative.

The chain links TRBV6-5 to TRBJ2-7; D is unresolved. Germline CDR1 reads MNHEY; CDR2 reads SVGAGI. Trimming stripped 4 bases from V and 5 bases from J, with 12 bases between. This CDR3 is built from 13 residues. This chain's CDR3 is CASSLALRNEQYF. The CDR3 coding sequence is TGTGCCAGCAGTTTAGCTCTGCGAAACGAGCAGTACTTC.

On this clone itself: One end of the junction is discordant with germline, which a read error may explain. The chain combines TRBV7-9 with TRBJ1-3; D call uncertain. The CDR3 has 12 amino acids. Germline CDR1 is SEHNR and CDR2 is FQNEAQ (reference sequence). CDR3 sequence reads: CSSSRGGNTIYF. The CDR3 DNA reads TGTTCCAGCAGCCGAGGGGGAAACACCATATATTTT.

V gene TRBV20-1 combines with J gene TRBJ1-1, with a tentative D call TRBD1 (6 bases). The CDR3 contains 11 residues. Germline CDR1 and CDR2: DFQATT and SNEGSKA (reference sequence). V was shortened by 5 bases and J by 9 bases, with 13 bases between the two germline ends. This chain's CDR3 is CSAGRQAKAFF. The CDR3 nucleotides are TGCAGTGCTGGAAGACAGGCAAAAGCTTTCTTT.

This chain connects TRBV7-3 to TRBJ1-1; unclear D gene. The CDR3 runs to 15 residues. The germline V gene encodes CDR1 SGHTA and CDR2 FQGTGA. V lost 2 bases and J 0 bases, leaving 10 bases between the germline ends. The CDR3 region is CASSLGSGLNTEAFF. The CDR3 coding sequence is TGTGCCAGCAGCTTAGGCTCGGGATTGAACACTGAAGCTTTCTTT. The entire variable domain, with the rest obtained from reference TRBV7-3 and TRBJ1-1, is as follows: GAGVSQTPSNKVTEKGKYVELRCDPISGHTALYWYRQSLGQGPEFLIYFQGTGAADDSGLPNDRFFAVRPEGSVSTLKIQRTERGDSAVYLCASSLGSGLNTEAFFGQGTRLTVV.

The V and J genes are TRBV6-1 and TRBJ2-1, with D maybe TRBD1 (6 bases). V dropped 5 bases and J dropped 5 bases, with 10 bases sitting between them. This CDR3 comprises 13 residues. The germline V gene encodes CDR1 MNHNS and CDR2 SASEGT. The CDR3 region is CASSSTGNNEQFF. The CDR3 DNA reads as TGTGCCAGCAGTTCGACAGGTAACAATGAGCAGTTCTTC.

The V call is TRBV29-1, the J call TRBJ2-7; 7 nucleotides line up with TRBD2. Looked up from germline, CDR1 is SQVTM and CDR2 is ANQGSEA. Trimming cost V 6 bases and J 2 bases; bases outside gene matches: 19. The CDR3 loop spans 17 amino acids. The CDR3 reads CSVCTHLAVGVAYEQYF. CDR3 nucleotides: TGCAGCGTATGTACTCACCTAGCGGTTGGAGTTGCCTACGAGCAGTACTTC.

The chain employs TRBV4-1 and TRBJ1-6; D remains ambiguous. The germline V and J ends were trimmed by 6 bases and 0 bases, with 9 bases remaining between them. From germline, CDR1 is MGHRA and CDR2 YSYEKL. This CDR3 spans 15 amino acids. CDR3 sequence reads: CASSVVSSYNSPLHF. CDR3 coding DNA: TGCGCCAGCAGTGTTGTGAGCTCCTATAATTCACCCCTCCACTTT.

This clone was picked up one time. The V call is TRBV27, the J call TRBJ1-5; 8 nucleotides align to TRBD1. The CDR3 is made up of 14 amino acids. With V trimmed by 4 bases and J by 6 bases, 5 bases remained unmatched. CDR1 and CDR2 (germline): MNHEY, SMNVEV (reference sequence). This chain's CDR3 is CASSYGQGGQPQHF. The CDR3 bases are TGTGCCAGCAGTTACGGACAGGGAGGTCAGCCCCAGCATTTT.

This clone was counted between two and nine times. This chain links TRBV6-1 with TRBJ1-1, with 7 bases that match TRBD1. The length of the CDR3 is 14 residues. With 7 bases clipped from V and 1 base from J, the junction kept 6 bases outside the gene matches. Germline-derived CDR1 and CDR2 are MNHNS and SASEGT. The CDR3 loop is CASITGEANTEAFF. In DNA form, the CDR3 reads TGTGCCAGCATTACAGGGGAAGCGAACACTGAAGCTTTCTTT.

The rearrangement links TRBV10-1 to TRBJ2-3, with 12 bases aligning to TRBD2. With 0 bases clipped from V and 9 bases from J, the junction kept 10 bases outside the gene matches. This CDR3 is 17 amino acids long. Looked up from germline, CDR1 is WNHNN and CDR2 is SYGVQD (reference sequence). The CDR3: CASSESGLAGGHWTQYF. CDR3 nucleotide sequence: TGCGCCAGCAGTGAGTCAGGGCTAGCGGGGGGGCACTGGACGCAGTATTTT.

J is TRBJ2-3 and V is TRBV27, with 7 bases aligning to TRBD1. The CDR3 is 18 amino acids. Unmatched junction bases numbered 16, after V lost 6 bases and J lost 1 base. CDR1 and CDR2 from the germline V gene are MNHEY and SMNVEV (reference sequence). CDR3 region: CASSPWGTGAGGTDTQYF. In DNA, the CDR3 is TGTGCCAGCAGCCCCTGGGGTACAGGGGCAGGAGGCACAGATACGCAGTATTTT.

In its sample, this clone was seen once. The J gene is TRBJ2-2, the V gene TRBV5-1; 7 positions match TRBD1. Germline CDR1 and CDR2: SGHRS and YFSETQ. This CDR3 is built from 17 residues. V was clipped by 0 bases and J by 0 bases; unmatched bases: 5. CDR3 in amino acids: CASSLAWTGSNTGELFF. The CDR3 nucleotides read TGCGCCAGCAGCTTGGCCTGGACAGGATCGAACACCGGGGAGCTGTTTTTT.

The rearrangement links TRBV2 to TRBJ1-3; no reliable D call. CDR1 is SNHLY and CDR2 is FYNNEI in the germline V gene. V lost 4 bases and J 2 bases, leaving 15 bases between the germline ends. The CDR3 extends over 16 amino acids. CDR3: CASSGETGYAGNTIYF. The CDR3 bases are TGTGCCAGCAGTGGGGAGACCGGGTATGCTGGAAACACCATATATTTT.

This clone came up a few times. The V gene is TRBV5-4, the J gene TRBJ1-2; 7 nucleotides match TRBD1. The V gene's germline CDR1 is SGHNT and CDR2 YYREEE (reference sequence). The CDR3 extends over 13 amino acids. J gave up 7 bases and V 2 bases, and 5 bases lay outside the gene matches. The CDR3, as DNA: TGTGCCAGCAGCTTAGGGGGCGGTAGTGGCTACACCTTC. It specifies CASSLGGGSGYTF.